This T cell receptor beta chain was observed in a study of cytomegalovirus exposure and HLA in healthy donors (dated by TCRdb to 2017 to 2019). About the full investigation: In an earlier analysis of roughly 590 of the donors, 276 Gb of sequence data and some 120 million unique TCR beta sequences from 150 million to 200 million T cells were reported. Alongside the repertoire data, information on donor age, sex, ethnicity and CMV serostatus was compiled. Several DR-DQ haplotypes were treated as single units for association and clustering because of strong linkage in the cohort. In a later analysis, previously published TCR beta repertoires from fewer than 750 donors were re-analyzed and high-resolution HLA genotyping was added so that TCR occurrence patterns could be studied. A separate validation cohort of roughly 130 different subjects was used in addition to the 666-subject first cohort. Using immunosequencing, the study profiled T cell repertoires from about 610 subjects and related those repertoires to cytomegalovirus serostatus. Every repertoire in the discovery cohort had been generated on one and the same sequencing platform. The study was designed to test whether signatures of past pathogen exposure could be identified by cataloging public T cell receptors. An earlier analysis of fewer than 750 of the donors used high-throughput TCR beta sequencing to judge whether each TCR beta V gene segment behaved as functional or pseudogenic. Genome-wide SNP genotypes for about 65% of the roughly 700 donors were used in a later genetic analysis, which treated that subset as a discovery cohort. To predict cytomegalovirus infection status, the study brought together high-throughput TCR immunosequencing, statistical association of individual TCRs with disease status, and machine learning. Among the roughly 400 genotyped donors, approximately 77% belonged to the genetic ancestry cluster associated with self-reported Caucasian donors. An early release covering roughly 580 HLA-typed donors comprised approximately 300 gigabases of sequencing data and approximately 80 million unique TCR sequences. HLA typing covered class I and class II loci at four-digit resolution. On average, 235,054 unique TCR beta nucleotide sequences were sequenced per donor among 300 to 500 genotyped donors of the cohort, with roughly 20% of those sequences being non-productive. Typing coverage varied by locus: roughly 629-640 donors for A, B, C, DRB1 and DQB1; roughly 560 for DQA1; 600 to 610 for DPA1; around 450 for DPB1. Rather than drawing on any new phenotypic data, the later analysis identified candidate immune exposures from TCR beta sequences and the way those sequences occurred across donors.

From V the trimming removes 5 bases and from J it removes 2 bases, while the gene matches leave 11 bases of the junction unaccounted for. CDR1 and CDR2 (SGHTA, FQGNSA) derive from the germline V gene. The CDR3 runs 17 residues from the cysteine to the phenylalanine. Just CDR3 DNA is preserved here, 51 bases in frame from base 1. On this clone itself: What antigen it recognizes has not been identified. One base away there is no much larger clone; base qualities are not given.

The research as a whole found: Some IMGT-functional V segments, including TRBV6-2 and TRBV6-3, could not be told apart with the 87-base-pair reads, so those segments were excluded. V-gene and J-gene trimming of TCR beta chains was associated with a missense DCLRE1C variant in a later genetic analysis, and the association was replicated in an independent cohort. Several of the top co-occurrence clusters appeared to be linked to parvovirus B19, influenza, CMV and Epstein-Barr virus, according to a later analysis. It was suggested by the authors that the approach could potentially be generalized to other disease states and immunological phenotypes. HLA typing was unavailable for some donors at each locus, so association tests used only the typed subset. In the study, approximately 160 TCR beta chains were listed as associated with cytomegalovirus. The classifier was reported to diagnose cytomegalovirus status with high specificity and sensitivity in both the original cohort and the validation cohort. A group of highly shared sequence variants was considered likely to be a technical artifact of the sequencing pipeline. This cohort had only TCR beta chains sequenced, and the lack of alpha or paired-chain data limited which features could be detected. The earlier analysis of around 600 of the donors excluded 15 to 20 rarely observed V segments, including chromosome 9 orphons, because counts were too low. Correlated functional status among segregating V segments might be attributable to linkage disequilibrium, but an unknown experimental factor could not be ruled out. Most TCR sequences were seen in very few donors, while some public TCRs were found in many individuals. Sequencing depth was assumed to be roughly uniform across donors in the presence/absence analyses, though that assumption may not hold. A later analysis found that HLA-associated TCR beta chains were more clonally expanded and had lower generation probabilities than equally common non-associated chains. Specific HLA alleles were associated with over 15,000 TCR beta sequences at a false discovery rate of 0.05 in a later analysis. Three of the identified cytomegalovirus-associated TCR beta chains were confirmed in vitro to be specific for cytomegalovirus antigens. The only immune exposure information available for the cohort was CMV serostatus. Assigning TCR associations to individual alleles was difficult when HLA alleles, especially DR and DQ, strongly co-occurred. An earlier analysis of approximately 600 of the donors showed that most TCR beta V segments appeared in productive rearrangements either about 87% or about 30% of the time, which broadly matched IMGT annotations. Most CMV-associated TCR beta chains appeared to be HLA-restricted in a later analysis, and the HLA associations seemed to be driven largely by CMV exposure. A further reported finding was that TCR beta sequences accurately predicted the HLA-A and HLA-B alleles for most subjects in the first cohort. A later genetic analysis reported fewer N-insertions in productive TCRs among donors in an Asian-associated ancestry cluster than the roughly 700-donor mean. According to a later analysis, TCR association rates differed among HLA loci, with DRB1 alleles showing the most associated TCRs and HLA-C alleles showing the fewest.

The method was the immunoSEQ multiplex PCR assay. For the multiplex PCR, a mixture combining 60 forward primers for TCR Vbeta segments and 13 reverse primers for TCR Jbeta segments was used. Amplification of the CDR3 region of rearranged TCR beta genes was performed with a multiplex PCR assay on genomic DNA. The amplified TCR beta libraries were sequenced on the Illumina HiSeq System as 87-base-pair reads. Per the original workflow: A later analysis tallied about 77 million unique TCR beta chains across the 666 repertoires, and some 10 million of those chains were shared by two or more donors. Raw reads were error-corrected and collapsed into unique sequences by a nearest-neighbor algorithm in which closely related sequences were merged to remove PCR and sequencing errors. CDR3 sequences were aligned to IMGT reference sequences to assign V, D and J gene segments. For a sequence to be retained, a match of at least six nucleotides to both a V gene segment and a J gene segment was required. Rearrangements were classified as productive when the CDR3 lacked stop codons and remained in frame with V and J, and all other rearrangements were classified as non-productive. Following IMGT convention, CDR3 was defined as the stretch from the second conserved V-encoded cysteine up to the conserved J-encoded phenylalanine. The earlier analysis of 500 to 750 of the donors excluded any sequence lacking an unambiguous match to a single V gene segment. An earlier analysis of approximately 590 of the donors classified V segments as functional when productive rearrangements were above 56.7% and as segregating when the standard deviation between donors was above 5%. A statistical classification framework was built to diagnose cytomegalovirus status from the catalog of TCR beta chain sequences. V and J gene assignment, in a later analysis, came from comparing TCR nucleotide sequences with IMGT/GENE-DB human TR gene sequences. The TCRdist pipeline was used in a later analysis to assign CDR3 sequences and most-parsimonious VDJ recombination scenarios. In a later analysis, every TCR beta chain was defined by the combination of its CDR3 amino acid sequence and its V-gene family, and reads without a unique V-gene family were dropped. As a way to deal with suspected cross-contamination and a sequencing artifact, a later analysis dropped 640 or so nucleotide sequences that were highly shared and had low generation probability. For each public chain, a later analysis derived a clonal expansion index from normalized ranks of inferred template counts within each repertoire. A later analysis computed generation probabilities with a VDJ recombination model fitted to out-of-frame rearrangements, and checked the results against IGoR. A later analysis scored TCR-TCR, TCR-HLA and TCR-CMV co-occurrence with hypergeometric tests, applying a repertoire-size bias correction to TCR pairs. False discovery rates were estimated in a later analysis by permuting HLA or CMV assignments 20 times. In a later analysis, co-occurring TCRs were grouped using DBSCAN, and TCRdist sequence similarity was added for clustering within HLA-allele-positive subsets. Repertoires with fewer than 30,000 or more than 120,000 public chains were left out of co-occurrence clustering, as were about 5 repertoires with anomalous nucleotide sharing. Sourced from immuneACCESS, this table was stored by TCRdb with only in-frame sequences that have V and J called. A share of the clones is absent; for the studies checked, an unresolved V gene accounts for under half, and the remainder has no known explanation. V and J calls and clone size come straight from that table; D and trimming were deduced from the DNA. The sample includes roughly 120,000 clones, with about 68% observed a single time. The ten biggest clones cover roughly 10% of the sample.

The cohort consisted of some 730 healthy bone marrow donors. All cohort members were sampled while nominally healthy, although unrecorded immune exposures were likely present. The donor was CMV seropositive and belonged to the group of about 290 seropositive cohort members. Every donor gave a peripheral blood sample, and the peripheral blood mononuclear cells from that sample were used for TCR beta sequencing. The Qiagen DNeasy Blood Extraction Kit was used to extract genomic DNA from the blood cell samples. The clonotype originates from a woman in her 40s in good health and CMV-seropositive. Sample: PBMCs. The chain couples TRBV7-2 to TRBJ1-1, and 10 bases in between align with TRBD1. CDR3 region: CASSERTGGPTNTEAFF. The sequenced DNA is TGTGCCAGCAGCGAAAGGACAGGGGGACCTACTAACACTGAAGCTTTCTTT.